The 14 T cell receptor beta chains below were found in one sample sequenced in a study of T cell repertoires in cytomegalovirus infection (dated by TCRdb to about 2019). Sequenced using an Illumina HiSeq 1500. The public reads were quality trimmed at Q25 with fastp and then assembled into clones with MiXCR by TCRdb, keeping productive beta chains. Identical CDR3 protein sequences are pooled into one entry, listed with their most common genes and DNA. The sample table records approximately 500,000 distinct CDR3 sequences; about 26% of these occur just once. Roughly 13% of the sample rests with the top ten. The sequenced sample was PBMCs. The receptors were sampled from a human donor in good health (CMV status not recorded). Some clones in this sample may be carry-over from other donors' samples.

This clonotype was seen at least ten times. This rearrangement joins TRBV7-2 to TRBJ2-7, with 10 bases lining up with TRBD2. This CDR3 spans 15 amino acids. Trimming took 2 bases from V and 3 from J; bases not matched to a gene: 4. CDR1 is SGHTA, CDR2 FQGNSA, per germline. The CDR3 region has the DNA TGTGCCAGCAGCTTAATGCCTAGCGGGAGCTACGAGCAGTACTTC. It specifies CASSLMPSGSYEQYF.

This clonotype has only a few counts. The chain employs TRBV28 and TRBJ1-2; tentatively, D is TRBD1 (5 bases). Trimming took 5 bases from V and 2 from J, leaving 21 bases between them. CDR3 length equals 17 residues. In germline, CDR1 is MDHEN, CDR2 SYDVKM. CDR3 region: CASSRYPPGGRNYGYTF. DNA of the CDR3: TGTGCCAGCAGTCGATACCCGCCCGGGGGAAGGAACTATGGCTACACCTTC.

This clonotype was picked up a small number of times. The rearrangement links TRBV6-2 or TRBV6-3 to TRBJ2-2; 16 nucleotides agree with TRBD2. Germline CDR1 MNHEY, CDR2 SVGEGT. After removal of 2 bases from V and 5 bases from J, the junction contained 2 bases not matched to a gene. This CDR3 comprises 17 residues. Here the CDR3 reads CASSYPGLAGGTGELFF. DNA of the CDR3: TGTGCCAGCAGTTACCCGGGACTAGCGGGAGGGACCGGGGAGCTGTTTTTT.

The V call is TRBV7-2, the J call TRBJ2-7; 9 positions agree with TRBD2. Germline assignment: CDR1 SGHTA and CDR2 FQGNSA. CDR3 length: 15 residues. V gave up 3 bases and J gave up 6 bases; unmatched junction bases: 9. The CDR3 DNA reads as TGTGCCAGCAGCTTGTTAGCGGGAGTGCACCTCGAGCAGTACTTC. Translation gives CASSLLAGVHLEQYF.

This clonotype was picked up a small number of times. The rearrangement links TRBV11-1 to TRBJ2-1; D unresolved. The CDR3 runs to 15 residues. Germline V gene lookup returns CDR1 SGHAT and CDR2 FQDESV (reference sequence). The germline V and J ends were trimmed by 3 bases and 0 bases, with 9 bases remaining between them. The CDR3 DNA sequence: TGTGCCAGCAGCTTCCAAATCAGCTCCTACAATGAGCAGTTCTTC. Translation gives CASSFQISSYNEQFF. The whole variable domain, filled in from reference TRBV11-1 and TRBJ2-1, reads EAEVAQSPRYKITEKSQAVAFWCDPISGHATLYWYRQILGQGPELLVQFQDESVVDDSQLPKDRFSAERLKGVDSTLKIQPAELGDSAMYLCASSFQISSYNEQFFGPGTRLTVL.

The chain uses TRBV19 and TRBJ1-2, with D maybe TRBD1 (5 bases). Looked up from germline, CDR1 is LNHDA and CDR2 is SQIVND (reference sequence). This CDR3 is built from 14 residues. Trimming took off 7 bases at V and 7 bases at J, with 19 bases between the two ends. The CDR3 bases are TGTGCCAGTACGAGGAGCAGGGATTTCTTTGGCTACACCTTC. This gives the protein CASTRSRDFFGYTF.

This clonotype was seen only a few times. The chain carries TRBV6-2 or TRBV6-3 and TRBJ1-5; TRBD1 agrees at 11 bases. The CDR3 has 19 amino acids. V shed 0 bases, J shed 3 bases, and the junction held 10 bases outside the gene matches. CDR1 is MNHEY, CDR2 SVGEGT, per germline. CDR3 in DNA: TGTGCCAGCAGTTACTCGATGGACAGGGGGCGGTTGGACAATCAGCCCCAGCATTTT. Translating it yields CASSYSMDRGRLDNQPQHF.

This rearrangement joins TRBV5-8 to TRBJ1-3, with TRBD1 identical over 8 bases. With 3 bases clipped from V and 3 bases from J, the junction kept 8 bases outside the gene matches. Per the germline V gene, CDR1 is SGHTS and CDR2 is YDEGEE. The CDR3 loop spans 16 amino acids. For the CDR3, the DNA is TGTGCCAGCAGCTGGTCCCAGGGGGCGGTTGGAAACACCATATATTTT. It yields the protein CASSWSQGAVGNTIYF.

This clonotype occurred a few times. The V call is TRBV4-1, the J call TRBJ1-5; 11 bases match TRBD1. Germline values: CDR1 MGHRA, CDR2 YSYEKL. The CDR3 runs 17 residues. V was clipped by 5 bases and J by 5 bases; unmatched bases: 11. The CDR3: CASSAKGTGGPHQPQHF. In DNA form, the CDR3 reads TGCGCCAGCAGCGCCAAAGGGACAGGGGGTCCCCATCAGCCCCAGCATTTT.

This chain connects TRBV7-9 to TRBJ2-7, with 10 bases matching TRBD1. With V trimmed by 5 bases and J by 4 bases, 8 bases remained unmatched. The CDR3 totals 15 residues. In germline, CDR1 is SEHNR, CDR2 FQNEAQ (reference sequence). CDR3 in amino acids: CASSQSGTGVYEQYV. CDR3 DNA: TGTGCCAGCAGCCAGTCCGGGACAGGGGTATACGAGCAGTACGTC.

This clonotype was found many times. The V gene is TRBV7-2, the J gene TRBJ1-3; D unresolved. V was cut by 4 bases and J by 0 bases, with 4 bases left in between. Germline assignment: CDR1 SGHTA and CDR2 FQGNSA. The CDR3 runs 13 residues. CDR3 residues: CASSSNSGNTIYF. In nucleotides, the CDR3 is TGTGCCAGCAGCTCCAACTCTGGAAACACCATATATTTT.

This chain joins TRBV7-2 and TRBJ2-6; a possible D gene is TRBD1 (6 bases). This CDR3 spans 12 amino acids. Germline CDR1 reads SGHTA; CDR2 reads FQGNSA. Trimming stripped 7 bases from V and 13 bases from J, with 14 bases between. The CDR3 region is CASTRDQGVLTF. CDR3 nucleotides: TGTGCCAGCACCCGGGACCAGGGGGTCCTGACTTTC. The whole variable domain, remainder taken from reference TRBV7-2 and TRBJ2-6, is GAGVSQSPSNKVTEKGKDVELRCDPISGHTALYWYRQSLGQGLEFLIYFQGNSAPDKSGLPSDRFSAERTGGSVSTLTIQRTQQEDSAVYLCASTRDQGVLTFGAGSRLTVL.

In its sample, this clonotype was seen a few times. The junction departs from germline at one end; a sequencing error may be responsible. The chain is built from TRBV12-3 or TRBV12-4 and TRBJ2-7, with D maybe TRBD2 (6 bases). The length of the CDR3 is 12 residues. Here the CDR3 reads CASSSGDYEQYF. DNA of the CDR3: TGTGCCAGCAGCTCGGGAGACTACGAACAGTACTTC.

This clonotype was seen more than once but under ten times. The rearrangement joins TRBV6-8 to TRBJ1-4; maybe TRBD1 (5 bases). V was shortened by 0 bases and J by 10 bases, with 15 bases between the two germline ends. CDR3 size: 15 residues. The germline CDR1 and CDR2 sequences are MNHGY and SAAAGT. The CDR3 region has the DNA TGTGCCAGCAGTTACTCGAGAACAACAAGGGGAAAACTGTTTTTT. It translates to CASSYSRTTRGKLFF.